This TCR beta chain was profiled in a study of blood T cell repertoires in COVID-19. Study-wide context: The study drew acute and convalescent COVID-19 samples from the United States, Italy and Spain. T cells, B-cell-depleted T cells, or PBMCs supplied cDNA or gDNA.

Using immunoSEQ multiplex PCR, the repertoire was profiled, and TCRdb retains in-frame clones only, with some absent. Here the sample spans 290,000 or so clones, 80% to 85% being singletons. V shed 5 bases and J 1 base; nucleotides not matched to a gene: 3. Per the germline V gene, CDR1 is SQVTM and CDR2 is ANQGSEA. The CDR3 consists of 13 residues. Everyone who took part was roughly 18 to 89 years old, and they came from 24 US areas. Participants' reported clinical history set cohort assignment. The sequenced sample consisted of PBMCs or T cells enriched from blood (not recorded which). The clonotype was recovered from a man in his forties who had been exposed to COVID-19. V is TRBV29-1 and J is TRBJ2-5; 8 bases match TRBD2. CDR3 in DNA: TGCAGCGTTAGCGGGAGAGTCCAAGAGACCCAGTACTTC. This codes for CSVSGRVQETQYF.